The 29 T cell receptor beta chains given below trace back to one sample, sequenced in a study of T cells in Graves' hyperthyroidism and ophthalmopathy. The source material, RNA transcripts, was used to amplify TCR beta CDR3 regions. Using the HTBI primer set, a first-round RT-PCR was run on the TCR CDR3. MiXCR, run by TCRdb on the multiplex PCR reads, gives a single entry per CDR3 protein. The table lists nearly 600,000 distinct CDR3 sequences, 14% of them singletons. Source material: blood. All receptors come from a woman aged 18-29 years with Graves' ophthalmopathy.

This clonotype was seen many times. The chain carries TRBV11-3 and TRBJ2-7; 10 nucleotides agree with TRBD2. The CDR3 runs to 12 residues. The J segment lost 9 bases and the V segment lost 2 bases, leaving 1 base of the junction unmatched. The germline CDR1 and CDR2 sequences are SGHNT and YENEEA. The CDR3 here is CASSLTSGAQYF. The CDR3 DNA reads as TGTGCCAGCAGCTTAACTAGCGGGGCGCAGTACTTC.

The table lists this clonotype with many counts. The chain couples TRBV11-3 to TRBJ2-2, with a tentative D call TRBD1 (6 bases). CDR3 length: 13 amino acids. V lost 3 bases, J lost 7 bases, and 9 bases lay in between. Germline assignment: CDR1 SGHNT and CDR2 YENEEA. CDR3 DNA: TGTGCCAGCAGCTTCAAGGGGGACGGGGAGCTGTTTTTT. Translating it yields CASSFKGDGELFF.

This clonotype appeared many times. The rearrangement links TRBV28 to TRBJ1-1; D is perhaps TRBD1 (6 bases). Germline V lookup: CDR1 MDHEN, CDR2 SYDVKM. This CDR3 has 13 amino acids. V dropped 4 bases and J dropped 6 bases, with 12 bases sitting between them. DNA for the CDR3: TGTGCCAGCAGTTCCCCCACAGGGTCTGAAGCTTTCTTT. This translates into CASSSPTGSEAFF.

This clonotype was picked up many times. V usage is TRBV24-1 and J usage is TRBJ2-3, with 8 bases identical to TRBD1. This CDR3 has 17 residues. V was clipped by 3 bases and J by 2 bases; unmatched bases: 9. Germline V gene lookup returns CDR1 KGHDR and CDR2 SFDVKD. The CDR3 protein is CATSDTPWTGITDTQYF. CDR3 DNA: TGTGCCACCAGTGATACACCATGGACAGGGATCACAGATACGCAGTATTTT.

Ten or more counts support this clonotype. The genes are TRBV28 and TRBJ2-1; D is tentatively TRBD1 or TRBD2 (5 bases each). Between the trimmed V and J ends, which lost 7 bases and 5 bases, there was a span of 15 bases. From germline, CDR1 is MDHEN and CDR2 SYDVKM. The length of the CDR3 is 14 residues. CDR3 sequence: CASNIGTSHNEQFF. The CDR3 DNA is TGTGCCAGCAATATCGGGACGTCCCACAATGAGCAGTTCTTC.

Only a few counts were recorded for this clonotype. The chain couples TRBV12-3 or TRBV12-4 to TRBJ2-7; no reliable D call. Trimming stripped 6 bases from V and 6 bases from J, with 15 bases between. CDR3 length: 13 amino acids. The CDR3 DNA is TGTGCCAGCAGCGAAGGGCTCCTGGGCGAGCAGTACTTC. Amino acid sequence: CASSEGLLGEQYF.

This clonotype has at least ten counts. The V and J genes are TRBV20-1 and TRBJ2-1; TRBD2 aligns across 12 bases. The germline V gene has CDR1 DFQATT and CDR2 SNEGSKA (reference sequence). J gave up 6 bases and V 2 bases, and 5 bases lay outside the gene matches. The CDR3 totals 15 residues. The CDR3 DNA reads TGCAGTGCTAGACTAGCGGGAGGGATGGTCAATGAGCAGTTCTTC. The encoded protein is CSARLAGGMVNEQFF.

This clonotype was recorded a few times. The chain has TRBV20-1 and TRBJ2-7, with 11 bases lining up with TRBD2. V shed 0 bases and J 6 bases; nucleotides not matched to a gene: 4. This CDR3 region has 14 residues. Germline CDR1 is DFQATT and CDR2 is SNEGSKA (reference sequence). The CDR3: CSARDDSGRVEQYF. In nucleotides, the CDR3 is TGCAGTGCTAGAGATGATAGCGGGAGGGTCGAGCAGTACTTC.

This clonotype was recorded at least ten times. CDR3 sequence reads: CASSYSSSSYEQYF. CDR3 DNA: TGTGCCAGCAGTTACTCCTCTAGCTCCTACGAGCAGTACTTC. This chain connects TRBV6-5 to TRBJ2-7; D gene unclear. The CDR3 spans 14 residues. Germline loops: CDR1 MNHEY, CDR2 SVGAGI. V lost 0 bases, J lost 0 bases, and 6 bases lay in between.

This clonotype was seen a handful of times. V is TRBV30 and J is TRBJ1-1; D gene unclear. CDR3 length: 12 residues. Trimming removed 7 bases from V and 3 bases from J, with 12 bases in between. CDR1 is GTSNPN, CDR2 SVGIG, per germline (reference sequence). The CDR3 nucleotides read TGTGCCTTGAGGAACGGGGACACTGAAGCTTTCTTT. Protein product: CALRNGDTEAFF.

This clonotype was seen many times. The chain carries TRBV30 and TRBJ2-5, with TRBD1 as a possible D gene (6 bases). The V end lost 0 bases, the J end lost 5 bases, and 13 bases lay between the germline ends. The CDR3 sequence is 14 residues long. In germline, CDR1 is GTSNPN, CDR2 SVGIG (reference sequence). CDR3 in DNA: TGTGCCTGGAGTGTACTGGTTCAGGGGGAGACCCAGTACTTC. Translating it yields CAWSVLVQGETQYF.

This clonotype has a count of ten or more. The chain employs TRBV4-3 and TRBJ1-1; D is ambiguous. V was cut by 0 bases and J by 0 bases, with 11 bases left in between. The CDR3 extends over 16 amino acids. Germline CDR1 is LGHNA and CDR2 is YSLEER. The CDR3 loop reads CASSQDFEGMNTEAFF. As DNA, the CDR3 is TGCGCCAGCAGCCAAGATTTTGAAGGGATGAACACTGAAGCTTTCTTT.

This clonotype occurred many times. The V and J genes are TRBV7-2 and TRBJ2-5; 7 bases line up with TRBD2. Germline V gene sequence: CDR1 SGHTA, CDR2 FQGNSA. This CDR3 region has 18 residues. Germline trimming cut 1 base from V and 0 bases from J; bases unmatched to any gene: 11. CDR3 sequence reads: CASSLDGLAVSYQETQYF. In DNA, the CDR3 is TGTGCCAGCAGCTTAGATGGGCTAGCGGTCTCATACCAAGAGACCCAGTACTTC.

Ten or more counts support this clonotype. V and J are TRBV12-3 or TRBV12-4 and TRBJ2-5; 13 bases are a match to TRBD2. V was clipped by 5 bases and J by 4 bases; unmatched bases: 4. The CDR3 length is 15 residues. In nucleotides, the CDR3 is TGTGCCAGCAGTCAAGGACTAGCGGGAGTAGAGACCCAGTACTTC. Its translation: CASSQGLAGVETQYF.

Points on this clonotype: Its ends do not fully match the called genes, so a read error is possible. The J gene is TRBJ2-1, the V gene TRBV5-4, with 8 bases that match TRBD2. This CDR3 spans 17 amino acids. CDR1 and CDR2 (germline): SGHNT, YYREEE (reference sequence). The CDR3: CASSLATGGLIYHEQFF. DNA for the CDR3: TGTGCCAGCAGCTTGGCTACGGGAGGGCTTATCTACCATGAGCAGTTCTTC.

This clonotype was seen only a few times. The chain has TRBV27 and TRBJ2-2; D is unclear. Germline V lookup: CDR1 MNHEY, CDR2 SMNVEV (reference sequence). This CDR3 has 12 amino acids. V was pared by 8 bases and J by 4 bases, with 8 bases between. CDR3: CASLPGTGELFF. CDR3 DNA sequence: TGTGCCAGCCTCCCGGGCACCGGGGAGCTGTTTTTT.

This clonotype was found once. The chain combines TRBV12-3 or TRBV12-4 with TRBJ2-7, with TRBD1 as a possible D gene (6 bases). This CDR3 has 17 residues. V lost 1 base and J 0 bases, leaving 16 bases between the germline ends. DNA for the CDR3: TGTGCCAGCAGTTTAGTACTTGGGGACACGAGCTCCTACGAGCAGTACTTC. Residues: CASSLVLGDTSSYEQYF.

The chain couples TRBV7-2 to TRBJ2-1, with 11 bases matching TRBD2. The CDR3 is 16 amino acids. Per the germline V gene, CDR1 is SGHTA and CDR2 is FQGNSA. V shed 5 bases, J shed 1 base, and the junction held 4 bases outside the gene matches. CDR3: CASSLLAGVSYNEQFF. The DNA for the CDR3 is TGTGCCAGCAGCCTACTAGCGGGAGTATCCTACAATGAGCAGTTCTTC. Filled out from reference TRBV7-2 and TRBJ2-1, the complete variable domain reads GAGVSQSPSNKVTEKGKDVELRCDPISGHTALYWYRQSLGQGLEFLIYFQGNSAPDKSGLPSDRFSAERTGGSVSTLTIQRTQQEDSAVYLCASSLLAGVSYNEQFFGPGTRLTVL.

V gene TRBV28 combines with J gene TRBJ2-7; 10 bases are shared with TRBD1. The CDR3 is 14 amino acids. With V trimmed by 5 bases and J by 3 bases, 4 bases remained unmatched. The germline V gene has CDR1 MDHEN and CDR2 SYDVKM. The CDR3 DNA is TGTGCCAGCAGTCAGACAGGGGGCCTCTACGAGCAGTACTTC. This sequence encodes CASSQTGGLYEQYF.

This clonotype was observed a handful of times. The genes are TRBV30 and TRBJ2-1, with D unresolved. V was clipped by 6 bases and J by 5 bases, with 11 bases between them. CDR3 length: 12 residues. Germline V CDR1 and CDR2: GTSNPN, SVGIG (reference sequence). The CDR3 DNA follows: TGTGCCTGCGCAGAATCCGACAATGAGCAGTTCTTC. Protein sequence: CACAESDNEQFF.

This clonotype was counted at least ten times. This rearrangement joins TRBV11-2 to TRBJ1-2; 7 bases are shared with TRBD1. The germline V gene encodes CDR1 SGHAT and CDR2 FQNNGV. The trim removed 5 bases at V and 6 bases at J, leaving 9 bases unmatched. This CDR3 is built from 14 residues. The DNA of the CDR3 is TGTGCCAGCAGCGCCCGCGGGACAGAGAATGGCTACACCTTC. Its protein product is CASSARGTENGYTF.

As for this clonotype: A single base separates this from a much larger clone, so it may be a read error. The chain carries TRBV9 and TRBJ2-1; a weak D match, TRBD1 (5 bases). The V gene's germline CDR1 is SGDLS and CDR2 YYNGEE. V dropped 0 bases and J dropped 0 bases, with 7 bases sitting between them. CDR3 length equals 15 residues. CDR3 DNA sequence: TGTGCCAGCAGCGTAGACAGGAACTCCTACAATGAGCAGTTCTTC. Its protein product is CASSVDRNSYNEQFF.

This clonotype was observed once. A read error may explain this, as a much larger clone is one base away. The J gene is TRBJ1-2, the V gene TRBV2; D is uncertain. The CDR3 is 11 amino acids. Germline CDR1 and CDR2: SNHLY and FYNNEI. The V end was cut by 8 bases, the J end by 8 bases, with 12 bases between. The CDR3 bases are TGTGCCAGCGGCACGGTGGGGGGCTACACCTTC. Protein product: CASGTVGGYTF. The full variable domain, rest sourced from reference TRBV2 and TRBJ1-2, is EPEVTQTPSHQVTQMGQEVILRCVPISNHLYFYWYRQILGQKVEFLVSFYNNEISEKSEIFDDQFSVERPDGSNFTLKIRSTKLEDSAMYFCASGTVGGYTFGSGTRLTVV.

This rearrangement joins TRBV12-5 to TRBJ2-1; 8 nucleotides match TRBD2. Germline V lookup: CDR1 LGHNT, CDR2 FRNRAP. This CDR3 is built from 11 residues. V was clipped by 0 bases and J by 16 bases; unmatched bases: 2. In DNA, the CDR3 is TGTGCTAGTGGTTTGGTACTAGCGGTATTCTTC. Translated: CASGLVLAVFF.

Many counts were recorded for this clonotype. The chain combines TRBV15 with TRBJ1-1; D is undetermined. The CDR3 is made up of 15 amino acids. CDR1 and CDR2 from the germline V gene are LNHNV and YYDKDF (reference sequence). V dropped 8 bases and J dropped 2 bases, with 18 bases sitting between them. The CDR3 DNA is TGTGCCACCTCAGCTTATGGTTGGGCAAACACTGAAGCTTTCTTT. This codes for CATSAYGWANTEAFF.

CDR3 bases: TGTGCCAGCAGTTTAGCAATGCGGAACACCGGGGAGCTGTTTTTT. As protein: CASSLAMRNTGELFF. V gene TRBV27 combines with J gene TRBJ2-2; D is uncertain. The CDR3 runs 15 residues. Trimming shortened V by 2 bases and J by 1 base, and 8 bases separated the two germline ends. Germline V gene lookup returns CDR1 MNHEY and CDR2 SMNVEV (reference sequence).

This clonotype was counted between two and nine times. The rearrangement joins TRBV6-1 to TRBJ2-1, with TRBD2 identical over 10 bases. CDR1 and CDR2 (germline): MNHNS, SASEGT. This CDR3 contains 15 residues. J lost 9 bases, V lost 8 bases, and 13 bases had no gene match. This chain's CDR3 is CASSVLLAGGIEQFF. The CDR3 nucleotides are TGTGCCAGCTCTGTTTTGTTAGCGGGAGGTATTGAGCAGTTCTTC.

This clonotype was seen repeatedly, ten times or more. The CDR3 region has the DNA TGTGCCAGCAGCTTCGGACAGGGCGGACTCGAAAAACTGTTTTTT. As protein: CASSFGQGGLEKLFF. The chain links TRBV7-8 to TRBJ1-4, with TRBD1 identical over 8 bases. Germline CDR1 is SGHVS and CDR2 is FQNEAQ. Unmatched junction bases numbered 8, after V lost 3 bases and J lost 8 bases. The CDR3 extends over 15 amino acids.

The chain combines TRBV4-1 with TRBJ2-7, with D perhaps TRBD2 (6 bases). V was clipped by 0 bases and J by 1 base, with 16 bases between them. Germline V gene lookup returns CDR1 MGHRA and CDR2 YSYEKL. The CDR3 contains 17 residues. The DNA of the CDR3 is TGCGCCAGCAGCCAAGATCCCCCGGGCGGGGTGTCCTACGAGCAGTACTTC. Translation gives CASSQDPPGGVSYEQYF.